The rows below give T cell receptor beta chains drawn from one sample of a study of OX40 agonist ivuxolimab in advanced cancers. TCRdb's table, derived via immunoSEQ multiplex PCR, lists solely in-frame clones and lacks some. The sample holds some 47,000 clones; 75% to 85% are singletons and the top ten take under 2%. The sample in question was CD4+ or CD8+ T cells sorted from blood, obtained in a trial of the OX40 agonist ivuxolimab. The receptors originated from an adult with an advanced solid tumor such as melanoma, head and neck, liver or kidney cancer. CDR3s include the opening cysteine and the closing phenylalanine or tryptophan. The D gene is left open where the match is weak. Only part of the rows carry a size: once, few, many, or a class if the clone is expanded.

d_gene,v_gene,j_gene,abundance,CDR3nt,CDR3aa
-,TRBV7-2,TRBJ1-5,-,TGTGCCAGCAGCTTAGTCTCGGGGAGCGGCAATCAGCCCCAGCATTTT,CASSLVSGSGNQPQHF
-,TRBV28,TRBJ1-5,few,TGTGCCAGCAGTCAGAGGCAGAACAATCAGCCCCAGCATTTT,CASSQRQNNQPQHF
-,TRBV7-9,TRBJ2-1,-,TGTGCCAGCAGCCCCGAACGAGGGCGCAATGAGCAGTTCTTC,CASSPERGRNEQFF
TRBD1,TRBV5-4,TRBJ2-1,-,TGTGCCAGCAGCCCCCCGACAGGGGGAAATGAGCAGTTCTTC,CASSPPTGGNEQFF
TRBD1,TRBV15,TRBJ1-5,-,TGTGCCACCAGCAGAGACCTCCAGGGACAGCATAGCAATCAGCCCCAGCATTTT,CATSRDLQGQHSNQPQHF
-,TRBV19,TRBJ2-2,-,TGTGCCAGTAGTAGGGACGGAAACACCGGGGAGCTGTTTTTT,CASSRDGNTGELFF
-,TRBV7-2,TRBJ1-1,-,TGTGCCAGCAGCTTCGGCTGGGGGCGTAGCACTGAAGCTTTCTTT,CASSFGWGRSTEAFF
-,TRBV9,TRBJ2-1,-,TGTGCCAGCAGCGTTACAGGAAGAACCCCCTACAATGAGCAGTTCTTC,CASSVTGRTPYNEQFF
TRBD1,TRBV5-3,TRBJ2-7,-,TGTGCCAGCAGCTTGCGACAGGGGAGGCACGAGCAGTACTTC,CASSLRQGRHEQYF
TRBD1,TRBV7-6,TRBJ1-2,-,TGTGCCAGCAGCTCCCGGGACAGGGGCTATGGCTACACCTTC,CASSSRDRGYGYTF
-,TRBV28,TRBJ1-5,-,TGTGCCAGCAGGCAGAGGGGAAATAGCAATCAGCCCCAGCATTTT,CASRQRGNSNQPQHF
-,TRBV4-2,TRBJ1-2,once,TGTGCCAGCAGCCAAGATACCTATGGCTACACCTTC,CASSQDTYGYTF
TRBD1,TRBV11-2,TRBJ1-2,-,TGTGCCAGCAGCCAAATGAGACAGGGAGCTAGAGGAGGGAACTATGGCTACACCTTC,CASSQMRQGARGGNYGYTF
TRBD1,TRBV5-4,TRBJ1-3,-,TGTGCCAGCAGCCCCTCCGGGACAGGGCGGTCCGGAAACACCATATATTTT,CASSPSGTGRSGNTIYF
TRBD2,TRBV15,TRBJ2-7,-,TGTGCCACCGTAAATCCTCCAGCGGGGGAGCAGTACTTC,CATVNPPAGEQYF
-,TRBV7-2,TRBJ2-3,-,TGTGCCAGCAGCCCTAACTCAGGCAGGGATACGCAGTATTTT,CASSPNSGRDTQYF
TRBD1,TRBV6-5,TRBJ1-1,-,TGTGCCACCAGGACAGGGGGCGAGAGGAACACTGAAGCTTTCTTT,CATRTGGERNTEAFF
TRBD2,TRBV9,TRBJ2-1,-,TGTGCCAGCAGCGTAGAGAGCCTAGCGGGTGAGCAGTTCTTC,CASSVESLAGEQFF
TRBD2,TRBV6-5,TRBJ2-4,few,TGTGCCAGCAGCCTAGCGGGAGTTGAAAACATTCAGTACTTC,CASSLAGVENIQYF
TRBD1,TRBV10-2,TRBJ1-1,-,TGCGCCAGCGTCAAGGGACAGACCATGAACACTGAAGCTTTCTTT,CASVKGQTMNTEAFF
-,TRBV28,TRBJ1-2,few,TGTGCCACTAAACAGAACTATGGCTACACCTTC,CATKQNYGYTF
TRBD1,TRBV27,TRBJ1-1,-,TGTGCCAGCAGTTTAACGAGGACAGGGGGGAACACTGAAGCTTTCTTT,CASSLTRTGGNTEAFF
-,TRBV6-5,TRBJ2-3,-,TGTGCCAGCACCCGTTCGGGGCGCCTTGGAGATACGCAGTATTTT,CASTRSGRLGDTQYF
TRBD1,TRBV7-2,TRBJ1-6,-,TGTGCCAGCGGTAGTACGGCGACAGGGTTTTTCTCACCCCTCCACTTT,CASGSTATGFFSPLHF
-,TRBV11-2,TRBJ2-3,once,TGTGCCAGCAGCTTTACGAGGGACCCAGATACGCAGTATTTT,CASSFTRDPDTQYF
-,TRBV28,TRBJ2-1,-,TGTGCCAGCAGTTTCGGACCCAGGCCGTTCTTC,CASSFGPRPFF
TRBD1,TRBV11-1,TRBJ2-4,-,TGTGCCAGCAGCTTATACAGGGGTAGTAACATTCAGTACTTC,CASSLYRGSNIQYF
TRBD1,TRBV5-6,TRBJ1-2,-,TGTGCCAGCAGCCCTCTCACGACAGGGAATCGCTATGGCTACACCTTC,CASSPLTTGNRYGYTF
-,TRBV10-3,TRBJ1-1,-,TGTGCCATCAGTGAACAGGGATTGTGGACTGAAGCTTTCTTT,CAISEQGLWTEAFF
TRBD2,TRBV10-2,TRBJ2-2,-,TGCGCCACCAAGACTAGCGGGATGATCGCCGGGGAGCTGTTTTTT,CATKTSGMIAGELFF
-,TRBV5-5,TRBJ1-1,-,TGTGCCAGCAGCCTCCTAGGGGCCGTGAACACTGAAGCTTTCTTT,CASSLLGAVNTEAFF
-,TRBV29-1,TRBJ1-1,-,TGCAGCGCAGGTTTTCAGGCTGAAGCTTTCTTT,CSAGFQAEAFF
-,TRBV6-6,TRBJ1-1,-,TGTGCCAGCACTATTCCAGGGCCTCACACTGAAGCTTTCTTT,CASTIPGPHTEAFF
TRBD2,TRBV29-1,TRBJ2-5,-,TGCAGCGTTGCACGGGGAGGGAAAGAGACCCAGTACTTC,CSVARGGKETQYF
-,TRBV19,TRBJ2-5,-,TGTGCCAGTAGTATCGGAGTCCGGAGGCAGGGATGGGAGACCCAGTACTTC,CASSIGVRRQGWETQYF
-,TRBV6-4,TRBJ1-1,-,TGTGCCAGCAGCCCTTCGGGCGGCTACACTGAAGCTTTCTTT,CASSPSGGYTEAFF
TRBD2,TRBV30,TRBJ2-7,few,TGTGCCTGGAGTGGAGGACTAGCCTACGAGCAGTACTTC,CAWSGGLAYEQYF
-,TRBV7-8,TRBJ1-6,-,TGTGCCAGCAGCTTAGAGCTAGGGGGAAGCTCCTATAATTCACCCCTCCACTTT,CASSLELGGSSYNSPLHF
TRBD1,TRBV7-9,TRBJ1-2,-,TGTGCCAGCAGCCCATCAGCCGAGACAGGGGACGGCTACACCTTC,CASSPSAETGDGYTF
-,TRBV5-6,TRBJ2-7,-,TGTGCCAGCAGCGGGAGCTCCTACGAGCAGTACTTC,CASSGSSYEQYF
TRBD1,TRBV9,TRBJ1-4,-,TGTGCCAGCAGCAACCCGGGACAACAGGGGGAAAAACTGTTTTTT,CASSNPGQQGEKLFF
-,TRBV27,TRBJ2-3,-,TGTGCCAGCAGTCCAGAGGGGCAGCCCACAGATACGCAGTATTTT,CASSPEGQPTDTQYF
-,TRBV5-1,TRBJ1-2,-,TGCGCCAGCAGCCGGGGTGACTATGGCTACACCTTC,CASSRGDYGYTF
-,TRBV7-9,TRBJ1-2,-,TGTGCCAGCAGCGGGCCGAGCAAGACCTTGGAAGGCTACACCTTC,CASSGPSKTLEGYTF
-,TRBV28,TRBJ2-1,-,TGTGCCAGTCGGTGGGGCTCCTACAATGAGCAGTTCTTC,CASRWGSYNEQFF
-,TRBV7-9,TRBJ1-2,-,TGTGCCAGCAGCTCCGGACAGACCCAGCAAGACACCTTC,CASSSGQTQQDTF
-,TRBV5-1,TRBJ1-1,-,TGCGCCAGCAGCTTAGCGTACAGACGGAACACTGAAGCTTTCTTT,CASSLAYRRNTEAFF
TRBD1,TRBV10-3,TRBJ1-6,few,TGTGCCATCAGGGGACAGGGACATAATTCACCCCTCCACTTT,CAIRGQGHNSPLHF
TRBD1,TRBV11-1,TRBJ1-2,-,TGTGCCAGCAGCTTGGATTTCGACCGGGACAGGGACTATGGCTACACCTTC,CASSLDFDRDRDYGYTF
-,TRBV4-1,TRBJ1-4,few,TGCGCCAGCAGCCAAGTGCGACAGCCATCAACTAATGAAAAACTGTTTTTT,CASSQVRQPSTNEKLFF
-,TRBV7-2,TRBJ1-6,few,TGTGCCAGCAGCTCAACACAGGGCAATTCACCCCTCCACTTT,CASSSTQGNSPLHF
-,TRBV5-1,TRBJ2-2,-,TGCGCCAGCAGCGAGGGGGGTCCCGGGGAGCTGTTTTTT,CASSEGGPGELFF
-,TRBV15,TRBJ1-3,-,TGTGCCACCAGCAGAGGGGGATACTCTGGAAACACCATATATTTT,CATSRGGYSGNTIYF
-,TRBV30,TRBJ2-1,-,TGTGCCTGGAGTGTATACCGGGCCTACAATGAGCAGTTCTTC,CAWSVYRAYNEQFF
-,TRBV19,TRBJ1-1,-,TGTGCCAGTATGGGGGATTTTAACACTGAAGCTTTCTTT,CASMGDFNTEAFF
-,TRBV2,TRBJ1-5,few,TGTGCCAGCAGCGAATATTACAGTGGGAATCAGCCCCAGCATTTT,CASSEYYSGNQPQHF
TRBD2,TRBV6-5,TRBJ2-1,-,TGTGCCAGCAGTTTCCTAGCGGGGGAGGGAAATGAGCAGTTCTTC,CASSFLAGEGNEQFF
TRBD2,TRBV5-4,TRBJ2-7,-,TGTGCCAGCAGCTCGAGACGGGGGGGAGGAGAAGAGCAGTACTTC,CASSSRRGGGEEQYF
-,TRBV7-4,TRBJ1-6,-,TGTGCCAGCAGCTCTCGGAGGCGAGGGAGTTCACCCCTCCACTTT,CASSSRRRGSSPLHF